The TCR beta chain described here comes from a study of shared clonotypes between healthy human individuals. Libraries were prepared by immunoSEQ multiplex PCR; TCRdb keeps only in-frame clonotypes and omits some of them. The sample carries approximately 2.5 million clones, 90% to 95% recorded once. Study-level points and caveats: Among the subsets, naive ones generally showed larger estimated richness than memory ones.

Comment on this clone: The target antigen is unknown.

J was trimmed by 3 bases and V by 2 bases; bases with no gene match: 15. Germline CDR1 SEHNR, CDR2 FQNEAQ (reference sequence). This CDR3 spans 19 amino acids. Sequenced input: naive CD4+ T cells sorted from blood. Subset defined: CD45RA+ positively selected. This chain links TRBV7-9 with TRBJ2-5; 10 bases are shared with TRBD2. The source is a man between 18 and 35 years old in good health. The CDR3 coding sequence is TGTGCCAGCAGCTTACGGCTAGCGGGGGCCCGGAGGGATGAAGAGACCCAGTACTTC. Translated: CASSLRLAGARRDEETQYF.